This T cell receptor beta chain originates from a study of blood T cells in healthy people across ages (dated by TCRdb to about 2015). About the investigation overall: In model experiments, template switching captured about one uniquely barcoded TCR beta cDNA molecule for every two T cells. Two additional independent replicas of 1 million unique cDNA reads from the same blood draw were analyzed for two donors (one aged 18 to 29 and one aged 80 or older). Four age groups were formed from the donors: young (average roughly 15 years), middle-aged (approximately 39), aged (about 62) and long-lived (less than 85). To track age-related changes in TCR beta repertoire diversity, the study relied on deep sequencing normalized with unique cDNA molecular identifiers. Overall study outcomes, separate from this receptor: The CMV infection status of donors was not known, potentially confounding age-related changes in expanded clonotypes. Because profiling used bulk unsorted PBMCs, naive and antigen-experienced compartments could not be compared conclusively. Compared with the aged group, the long-lived group had more naive CD4+ T cells, fewer expanded clones and increased TCR diversity, suggesting age selection. Estimates of total diversity from one million sequenced T cells were regarded as lower bounds and underestimates. As age increased, observed TCR beta diversity per million T cells dropped in a roughly linear way, and a significant reduction was already evident by age 40. A strong correlation was found between observed TCR beta diversity and the percentage of naive T cells measured by flow cytometry.

The donors were 40 or so Caucasian individuals from Russia, aged 6 to 90 years, who were systemically healthy. Around 10 milliliters of peripheral blood were collected from each donor into EDTA-treated Vacutainer tubes. Ficoll-Paque density-gradient centrifugation was used to isolate PBMCs, with at least 7 million obtained per sample. Trizol reagent was used to extract total RNA from the PBMCs, yielding at least 6 micrograms per sample. For every donor, flow cytometry on a PBMC aliquot measured the percentage of naive CD45RAhigh/CD27high T cells. A few counts support this clonotype. Its antigen remains unidentified. No quality values exist for individual bases; no much larger clone is one base distant. Library preparation was by 5' RACE. Sequencer: Illumina HiSeq 2500. The second PCR ran for about 6 to 11 cycles and used a J-beta primer mix along with a sample-barcoded 5' primer. A template-switch 5' adaptor carrying 12 random nucleotides introduced a unique molecular identifier onto each TCR beta cDNA molecule. At least 2.5 million CDR3-containing paired-end reads were obtained from each sample. First-strand cDNA synthesis was performed from all RNA using the Mint cDNA synthesis kit, with priming by a TRBC-specific oligonucleotide. After uracil-DNA glycosylase treatment, a first 18-cycle PCR used universal primers M1SS and BC2_uni_R on all cDNA. On the study's bioinformatics: Normalization of each sample was performed by random selection of 1 million high-quality reads, each carrying a distinct molecular identifier. Reads with shared molecular identifiers were discarded instead of being binned into consensus sequences. MiTCR, set to a Q25 quality threshold and the strictest error-elimination algorithm, was used for CDR3 identification, clonotype clustering and error correction. A nonparametric unseen species model using Euler transformation provided a lower-bound estimate of total TCR beta diversity. TCRdb trimmed public reads at Q25 via fastp, called clones via MiXCR and kept in-frame beta chains. Rows with one shared CDR3 protein collapse into an entry with the most common genes and DNA. What appears here as the V and J calls and clone size reflects TCRdb's work, not the paper's. The sample includes 800,000 to 950,000 distinct CDR3 sequences, with under 35% observed a single time. Roughly 10% of the sample is held by the ten biggest clonotypes.

Trimming costs V 6 bases and J 1 base, and their ends lie 9 bases apart. The CDR3 runs 13 residues from the cysteine to the phenylalanine. The sequence is cut down to CDR3 DNA, 39 bases in frame from base 1. The germline V gene (reference sequence) supplies CDR1 MNHNY and CDR2 SVGAGI. The sample also formed part of further work on T cells of mothers and their children. Looking at the second paper: The donors were nine systemically healthy Caucasian individuals, made up of three mothers and their six children. cDNA synthesis used all of the extracted RNA, with roughly 1.5 ug of RNA in each 15 ul reaction. Sample barcodes and 2-4 random nucleotides were added via the M1S primer in the second PCR. Over 8 million TCR beta CDR3 reads were obtained for each mother, and 2.5 million to 3 million reads were obtained for each child. In both related and unrelated pairs, thymic selection shapes the output of TCR recombination in a similar way, with inherited differences having only a minor effect. Normalized repertoire overlap was always found to be slightly, but never significantly, higher in related mother-child pairs than in unrelated mother-child pairs. No persistent microchimeric T cell clones were found, with a detection sensitivity of 85 to 100 clones per million clonotypes. To look for features that set related mother-child pairs apart from unrelated individuals, the researchers ran deep NGS to compare the TCR beta repertoires of mothers and children. On average, the children were approximately 11 +/- 4 years old, while the mothers were 40 +/- 4 years old. After adapter ligation was performed with NEBNext reagents, the libraries were sequenced on an Illumina HiSeq 2000 with 100+100 nt paired-end reads. Mother and child libraries were prepared a month apart and sequenced in separate runs to prevent cross-contamination. Between about 500,000 and 2,300,000 distinct TCR beta clonotypes were identified per donor. Naive TCR beta clonotypes were estimated from low-frequency clonotypes matched to each donor's FACS-determined naive share, without sorting.

What was sequenced was blood. The receptor comes from a woman aged 40-49 years in good health. The V and J segments used are TRBV6-6 and TRBJ1-1, with an unclear D gene assignment. The base sequence is TGTGCCAGCAGACTTATGGAGAACACTGAAGCTTTCTTT. Translated, it gives CASRLMENTEAFF.